This is a list of T cell receptor beta chains from one sample in a study of CD8+CD57+ T cells in acquired aplastic anemia. TCRdb recomputed calls from the reads with MiXCR, one row per CDR3 protein. Counted here are about 270,000 distinct CDR3 sequences, approximately 55% occurring once; the ten biggest clones make up less than 10%. What was sequenced was sorted CD4+, CD8+, or CD8+CD57+ T cells (not recorded which) from PBMCs. The receptors were gathered from a human donor with severe aplastic anemia or a healthy control (not recorded which). Both conserved end residues are part of each CDR3. A D gene is named only where the DNA matches it firmly. Some rows mark clone size as missing; the rest say once, few, many or name a class of expanded clone.

clone_size	v_call	j_call	cdr3_length	d_call	cdr3_nt	cdr3_aa
-	TRBV5-1	TRBJ2-3	13	-	TGTGCCAGCAGCTTACCAGGACTGAGTACGCAGTATTTT	CASSLPGLSTQYF
many	TRBV7-7	TRBJ1-1	16	-	TGTGCTAGCAGCTCCCGGGGGGAAGAATTGAACACTGAAGCTTTCTTT	CASSSRGEELNTEAFF
once	TRBV19	TRBJ1-6	14	TRBD1	TGTGCCAGTAGCCGCCAAGGACAGGGGGAATCCCTCCACTTT	CASSRQGQGESLHF
-	TRBV9	TRBJ1-1	14	-	TGTGCCAGCAGCGTAGAGCCGGGGACCGCTGAAGCTTTCTTT	CASSVEPGTAEAFF
-	TRBV20-1	TRBJ2-7	11	-	TGCAGTGCTAGGACCGGGGGCGAGCAGTACTTC	CSARTGGEQYF
few	TRBV10-3	TRBJ1-6	15	TRBD1	TGTGCCATCAGCGGTAGGGACAGTAAGAATTCACCCCTCCACTTT	CAISGRDSKNSPLHF
many	TRBV7-9	TRBJ1-2	14	TRBD1	TGTGCCAGCAGCTTATTACAGGGGAACTATGGCTACACCTTC	CASSLLQGNYGYTF
-	TRBV6-5	TRBJ1-6	15	TRBD1	TGTGCCAGCACCCTACAGGGGGTGGCTAATTCACCCCTCCACTTT	CASTLQGVANSPLHF
-	TRBV20-1	TRBJ2-7	15	TRBD1	TGCAGTGCTAGGTCATGGACAGGGGACACCGGGGAGCAGTACTTC	CSARSWTGDTGEQYF
few	TRBV20-1	TRBJ1-3	11	-	TGCAGTGCTAGCCTGGGGGACACCATATATTTT	CSASLGDTIYF
-	TRBV7-2	TRBJ2-1	13	-	TGTGCCAGCAGCTTAGGGGGGGCGGGTGAGCAGTTCTTC	CASSLGGAGEQFF
few	TRBV7-6	TRBJ2-7	13	-	TGTGCCAGCAGCTTAGACAGCCGCTACGAGCAGTACTTC	CASSLDSRYEQYF
few	TRBV19	TRBJ2-7	15	-	TGTGCCAGTAGTATTGGGGACGTTAGCTCCTACGAGCAGTACTTC	CASSIGDVSSYEQYF
many	TRBV5-8	TRBJ2-1	15	-	TGTGCCAGCAGCGGCGGGACTCAGACCTACAATGAGCAGTTCTTC	CASSGGTQTYNEQFF
-	TRBV6-5	TRBJ2-5	16	-	TGTGCCAGCAGCCAAGGGAGGGGGCCCCTCCAAGAGACCCAGTACTTC	CASSQGRGPLQETQYF
few	TRBV7-2	TRBJ2-1	14	TRBD2	TGTGCCAGCAGCCCCAGCGGGAGGGGCAATGAGCAGTTCTTC	CASSPSGRGNEQFF
-	TRBV7-2	TRBJ1-6	13	TRBD1	TGTGCCAGCAGCTTAGGACAGGGGTCTCCCCTCCACTTT	CASSLGQGSPLHF
-	TRBV10-3	TRBJ2-2	11	-	TGTGCCATCATGGACACCGGGGAGCTGTTTTTT	CAIMDTGELFF
-	TRBV6-5	TRBJ2-7	15	-	TGTGCCAGCAGTTCGGAACAAATGAATAGGTACGAGCAGTACTTC	CASSSEQMNRYEQYF
many	TRBV4-2	TRBJ1-3	15	-	TGTGCCAGCAGCCAAGTGGCTCTAACTGGAAACACCATATATTTT	CASSQVALTGNTIYF
-	TRBV19	TRBJ1-2	13	-	TGTGCCAGTAGTGCAAACGGGCGTCCCGACGGGACCTTC	CASSANGRPDGTF
-	TRBV7-8	TRBJ2-7	13	-	TGTGCCAGTCGGGACCCTGGATCCTACGAGCAGTACTTC	CASRDPGSYEQYF
-	TRBV7-9	TRBJ2-3	15	-	TGTGCCAGCAGCTTAGAACCGACAGTCACAGATACGCAGTATTTT	CASSLEPTVTDTQYF
-	TRBV7-8	TRBJ2-7	16	-	TGTGCCAGCAGCTTAGGCGGCGGGACTTTCTCCTACGAGCAGTACTTC	CASSLGGGTFSYEQYF
-	TRBV5-1	TRBJ1-3	15	-	TGCGCCAGCAGCTCGACAGGCCCCTCTGGAAACACCATATATTTT	CASSSTGPSGNTIYF
once	TRBV12-5	TRBJ2-7	13	-	TGTGCTAGTGGTATCCCTTGGGCAGACAAGCAGTACTTC	CASGIPWADKQYF
few	TRBV29-1	TRBJ1-2	14	TRBD1	TGCAGCGTTTCCCCTTGGGACAGGGCAGGCGGCTACACCTTC	CSVSPWDRAGGYTF
-	TRBV19	TRBJ2-3	16	TRBD2	TGTGCCAGTAGTATCTGGGGAGCGGGAAGCACAGATACGCAGTATTTT	CASSIWGAGSTDTQYF
-	TRBV7-2	TRBJ1-3	14	-	TGTGCCAGCAGCTTTGGGACATATGGAAACACCATATATTTT	CASSFGTYGNTIYF
-	TRBV20-1	TRBJ2-7	13	-	TGCAGTGCTAGGGGTAGGGGGGCCTACGAGCAGTACTTC	CSARGRGAYEQYF
many	TRBV12-3/TRBV12-4	TRBJ1-5	14	TRBD1	TGTGCCAGCGGAGGGACAGGGAACAATCAGCCCCAGCATTTT	CASGGTGNNQPQHF
few	TRBV27	TRBJ2-5	15	-	TGTGCCAGCAGTTTAGGGGCCGGGGTATTAGAGACCCAGTACTTC	CASSLGAGVLETQYF
-	TRBV14	TRBJ1-1	13	-	TGTGCCAGCAGCCGAAATCTAGGCACTGAAGCTTTCTTT	CASSRNLGTEAFF
-	TRBV6-5	TRBJ2-7	13	-	TGTGCCAGCAGAGAGAGCGTTACCTACGAGCAGTACTTC	CASRESVTYEQYF
-	TRBV7-8	TRBJ2-7	12	-	TGTGCCAGCAGATACGGGGGAGACGAGCAGTACTTC	CASRYGGDEQYF
-	TRBV7-9	TRBJ2-7	15	TRBD2	TGTGCCAGCAGCGACGGGACTAGCGGAACCTACGAGCAGTACTTC	CASSDGTSGTYEQYF
-	TRBV9	TRBJ1-3	16	-	TGCGCCAGCAGCTTGGATCCGACCGGCTCTGGAAACACCATATATTTT	CASSLDPTGSGNTIYF
-	TRBV7-9	TRBJ1-2	14	-	TGTGCCAGCAGCAAGACCCCCGCAGATGATGGCTACACCTTC	CASSKTPADDGYTF
-	TRBV9	TRBJ2-7	13	TRBD1	TGTGCCAGCAGCGTCGGGACAGAGTACGAGCAGTACTTC	CASSVGTEYEQYF
-	TRBV19	TRBJ1-2	11	-	TGTGCCAGTAGTAAAAGGGGTGGCTACGCCTTC	CASSKRGGYAF
once	TRBV12-3/TRBV12-4	TRBJ1-1	14	TRBD1	TGTGCCAGCAGTCGGACAGGGGGCGCGGCTGAAGCTTTCTTT	CASSRTGGAAEAFF
-	TRBV12-3/TRBV12-4	TRBJ2-3	13	-	TGTGCCAGCAGCAGAGATCTCGGAGATACGCAGTATTTT	CASSRDLGDTQYF
-	TRBV30	TRBJ2-1	16	-	TGTGCCTGGAATTTGCGGTCCGGGGCAAGGATAAATGAGCAGTTCTTC	CAWNLRSGARINEQFF
few	TRBV7-8	TRBJ2-3	15	TRBD2	TGTGCCAGCAGCCCTTGGACTAGCCGCACAGATACGCAGTATTTT	CASSPWTSRTDTQYF
-	TRBV7-9	TRBJ2-1	15	TRBD2	TGTGCCAGCAGCCACGGACTAGCGAAGAACAATGAGCAGTTCTTC	CASSHGLAKNNEQFF
many	TRBV25-1	TRBJ1-3	15	-	TGTGCCAGCAGTGCAGGGGACCTCTCTGGAAACACCATATATTTT	CASSAGDLSGNTIYF
many	TRBV5-1	TRBJ2-7	16	TRBD1	TGCGCCAGCAGCTTGGGGGGGACAGAGAGCTCCTACGAGCAGTACTTC	CASSLGGTESSYEQYF